These T cell receptor beta chains were read from a single sample in a study of blood T cell repertoires in COVID-19. Profiled with immunoSEQ multiplex PCR; TCRdb holds only in-frame clones, not every one. The sample holds fewer than 35,000 clones, roughly 85% seen once. Sequencing was performed on peripheral blood. These receptors were collected from a man between 60 and 70 years old with active COVID-19. CDR3s include the opening cysteine and the closing phenylalanine or tryptophan. A D gene is named only where the DNA matches it firmly. Some rows mark clone size as missing; the rest say once, few, many or name a class of expanded clone.

V,J,size,D,DNA,CDR3
TRBV18,TRBJ2-1,-,-,TGTGCCAGCTCAAGAGGAGCCGACAATGAGCAGTTCTTC,CASSRGADNEQFF
TRBV6-1,TRBJ1-5,-,-,TGTGCCAGCAGTGAAGGGTTACGGGAGCGGAGGAGCAATCAGCCCCAGCATTTT,CASSEGLRERRSNQPQHF
TRBV5-4,TRBJ2-3,-,-,TGTGCCAGCAGCTTCGGGCAGGGGATGAATACGCAGTATTTT,CASSFGQGMNTQYF
TRBV9,TRBJ2-1,once,TRBD2,TGTGCCAGCAGCGTAGTTCTAGCGGGGGGCTACAATGAGCAGTTCTTC,CASSVVLAGGYNEQFF
TRBV7-9,TRBJ1-5,-,-,TGTGCCAGCAGCACATATAGCAATCAGCCCCAGCATTTT,CASSTYSNQPQHF
TRBV28,TRBJ2-5,-,TRBD1,TGTGCCAGCAGTACTCGGACAGGGGGCCAAGAGACCCAGTACTTC,CASSTRTGGQETQYF
TRBV19,TRBJ1-6,-,-,TGTGCCAGTAGGACAATCGGGGGAGTTTCACCCCTCCACTTT,CASRTIGGVSPLHF
TRBV6-2/TRBV6-3,TRBJ1-2,-,-,TGTGCCAGCAGCCTTAAAAGAGGAGCGGGGGACTATGGCTACACCTTC,CASSLKRGAGDYGYTF
TRBV24-1,TRBJ2-2,-,TRBD1,TGTGCCACCAGTGATACGACAGGGGGGTGGACCGGGGAGCTGTTTTTT,CATSDTTGGWTGELFF
TRBV7-9,TRBJ2-5,once,-,TGTGCCAGCAGCTCAGGCAGCCTTGAGACCCAGTACTTC,CASSSGSLETQYF
TRBV5-1,TRBJ2-1,once,-,TGCGCCAGCAGCCCGGGACACGTTAACAATGAGCAGTTCTTC,CASSPGHVNNEQFF
TRBV5-1,TRBJ1-1,-,TRBD1,TGCGCCAGCAGCGCGGACAGGAACGAAGCTTTCTTT,CASSADRNEAFF
TRBV6-5,TRBJ2-7,-,-,TGTGCCACCACACAGGGCTACGAGCAGTACTTC,CATTQGYEQYF
TRBV27,TRBJ2-1,-,TRBD2,TGTGCCAGCAGTCGAAATTTAGCGGGAGGTAACAATGAGCAGTTCTTC,CASSRNLAGGNNEQFF
TRBV11-2,TRBJ1-4,-,TRBD1,TGTGCCAGCAGCAAAAACCCGGGACAGGGGGCCGGTAAACTGTTTTTT,CASSKNPGQGAGKLFF
TRBV24-1,TRBJ2-2,-,-,TGTGCCACCAGTGATTTGATGGGGACTCCCCCGAACACCGGGGAGCTGTTTTTT,CATSDLMGTPPNTGELFF
TRBV3-1/TRBV3-2,TRBJ2-3,-,-,TGTGCCAGCACGAGACAGAGCACAGATACGCAGTATTTT,CASTRQSTDTQYF
TRBV2,TRBJ1-6,-,TRBD1,TGTGCCAGCAGTGAAGCAGGACAGGGAAAGTCACCCCTCCACTTT,CASSEAGQGKSPLHF
TRBV6-6,TRBJ1-1,-,-,TGTGCCAGCAGTTCGGGACAAATGAACACTGAAGCTTTCTTT,CASSSGQMNTEAFF
TRBV5-5,TRBJ2-1,-,-,TGTGCCAGCAGCTTACTTCTAGTAGACGGCTTATGGTTCTTC,CASSLLLVDGLWFF
TRBV5-5,TRBJ2-1,-,-,TGTGCCAGCAGCTTGGGAGTGAGTATCGGGCAGTTCTTC,CASSLGVSIGQFF
TRBV5-4,TRBJ2-3,-,-,TGTGCCAGCGGTGGCGCCAAGAGGACAGATACGCAGTATTTT,CASGGAKRTDTQYF
TRBV11-3,TRBJ2-1,-,TRBD2,TGTGCCAGCAGCTTAGATCTGGGAGGGCCGGGCAATGAGCAGTTCTTC,CASSLDLGGPGNEQFF
TRBV6-5,TRBJ2-1,-,-,TGTGCCAGCAGTTTAAGAGACAGCTACAATGAGCAGTTCTTC,CASSLRDSYNEQFF
TRBV19,TRBJ2-7,-,TRBD2,TGTGCCAGTAGTGCCCAGGGAAGCGGGATTCCCGCATTC,CASSAQGSGIPAF
TRBV6-5,TRBJ1-4,-,-,TGTGCCAGCAGCCGTAGAGGGTCCACTAATGAAAAACTGTTTTTT,CASSRRGSTNEKLFF
TRBV7-9,TRBJ2-7,-,-,TGTGCCAGCAGCTCATCCCCAAGGGGGAACTACGAGCAGTACTTC,CASSSSPRGNYEQYF
TRBV19,TRBJ2-7,-,TRBD2,TGTGCCAGTGGCCAACCGGGACTAGCGGGAAAGGGGTACGAGCAGTACTTC,CASGQPGLAGKGYEQYF
TRBV11-2,TRBJ2-1,-,-,TGTGCCAGCAGCTTTTCATCGGGGGAGCAGTTCTTC,CASSFSSGEQFF
TRBV18,TRBJ2-5,-,TRBD2,TGTGCCAGCTCACCAGAGGCGGGAGGCCAAGAGACCCAGTACTTC,CASSPEAGGQETQYF
TRBV9,TRBJ2-1,-,-,TGTGCCAGCAGCGCGGCGGGTAAATATGAGCAGTTCTTC,CASSAAGKYEQFF
TRBV11-2,TRBJ2-7,-,TRBD1,TGTGCCAGCAGCTTGGACAGGGTTGCCTACGAGCAGTACTTC,CASSLDRVAYEQYF
TRBV28,TRBJ2-4,-,TRBD2,TGTGCCAGCAGTTTATTTTGGCGGGGGGAAAAAAACATTCAGTACTTC,CASSLFWRGEKNIQYF
TRBV28,TRBJ2-1,few,TRBD2,TGTGCCAGCAAAAATGCGGGGGCTAGCGGGAGGAATGAGCAGTTCTTC,CASKNAGASGRNEQFF
TRBV19,TRBJ2-5,-,TRBD2,TGTGCCAGTAGTGCACCGGGACTAGGGCAAGAGACCCAGTACTTC,CASSAPGLGQETQYF
TRBV5-4,TRBJ2-3,-,TRBD2,TGTGCCAGCAGCCTGGGGACTAGCGGGAGGAGTGATACGCAGTATTTT,CASSLGTSGRSDTQYF
TRBV18,TRBJ1-2,-,TRBD1,TGTGCCAGCTCACCAAACCCCAACAGGGGCCGGGACTATGGCTACACCTTC,CASSPNPNRGRDYGYTF
TRBV11-2,TRBJ2-7,-,TRBD2,TGTGCCAGCAGCTTAGACGGACTAGCGGGAAGCTCCTACGAGCAGTACTTC,CASSLDGLAGSSYEQYF
TRBV7-3,TRBJ2-1,-,-,TGTGCCAGCAGCTTAACAGTTGCTAGTGGTAGCAATGAGCAGTTCTTC,CASSLTVASGSNEQFF
TRBV27,TRBJ1-5,-,-,TGTGCCAGCAGTTTCCAGGGAGGGCTTCAGCCCCAGCATTTT,CASSFQGGLQPQHF
TRBV7-3,TRBJ2-2,-,-,TGTGCCAGCAGCTTAAAACCTCTGAACACTATCACCGGGGAGCTGTTTTTT,CASSLKPLNTITGELFF
TRBV5-4,TRBJ2-3,-,TRBD2,TGTGCCAGCAGCTTTCCGGGACTAGCGGGAGGAGGGGGCACAGATACGCAGTATTTT,CASSFPGLAGGGGTDTQYF
TRBV19,TRBJ2-7,-,-,TGTGCCAGTAGTAGGTCCAGGGTAGGCTACGAGCAGTACTTC,CASSRSRVGYEQYF
TRBV3-1/TRBV3-2,TRBJ2-5,once,-,TGTGCCAGCAGCCCGACACGCAATAAGAGACTAGATCTTCAAGAGACCCAGTACTTC,CASSPTRNKRLDLQETQYF
TRBV15,TRBJ2-7,large,TRBD1,TGTGCCACCAGCTCTGACAGGGTCGACGAGCAGTACTTC,CATSSDRVDEQYF
TRBV6-5,TRBJ1-4,once,-,TGTGCCAGCAGTTACTCGGGAGGGACAACTAATGAAAAACTGTTTTTT,CASSYSGGTTNEKLFF
TRBV5-6,TRBJ2-3,-,-,TGTGCCAGCAGCTCCACTTCAGAGAAAGGGGCAGATACGCAGTATTTT,CASSSTSEKGADTQYF
TRBV2,TRBJ1-1,-,-,TGTGCCAGCAGGGGGGAGGGTCCCCGGTGGGACACTGAAGCTTTCTTT,CASRGEGPRWDTEAFF
TRBV27,TRBJ1-2,-,-,TGTGCCAGCAGTCTACAATCTGGGGGGGCGAGGGCTAACTATGGCTACACCTTC,CASSLQSGGARANYGYTF
TRBV24-1,TRBJ2-4,-,TRBD1,TGTGCCACCAGTGATTCAGGACAGGGGGCTTCCAAAAACATTCAGTACTTC,CATSDSGQGASKNIQYF
TRBV28,TRBJ2-1,-,-,TGTGCCAGCAGTTTAGTCTCCGCAGGGGCTAGTGAGCAGTTCTTC,CASSLVSAGASEQFF
TRBV6-5,TRBJ1-2,-,-,TGTGCCAGCAGCACAGGGAGTGTTGGGTATGGCTACACCTTC,CASSTGSVGYGYTF